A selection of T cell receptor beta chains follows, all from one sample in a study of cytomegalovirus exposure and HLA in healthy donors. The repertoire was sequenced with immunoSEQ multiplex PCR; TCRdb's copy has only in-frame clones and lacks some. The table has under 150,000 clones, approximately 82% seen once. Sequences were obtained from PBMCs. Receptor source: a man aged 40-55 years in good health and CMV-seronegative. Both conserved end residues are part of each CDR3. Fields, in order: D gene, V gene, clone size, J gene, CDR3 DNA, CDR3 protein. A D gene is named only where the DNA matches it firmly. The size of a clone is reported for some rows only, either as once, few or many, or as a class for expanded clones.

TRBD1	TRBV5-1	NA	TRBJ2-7	TGCGCCAGCAGCTTCCAAGGGCCAGGGGGAATCTCCGAGCAGTACTTC	CASSFQGPGGISEQYF
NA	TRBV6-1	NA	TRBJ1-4	TGTGCCAGCAGTTGGGAGGGAACTAATGAAAAACTGTTTTTT	CASSWEGTNEKLFF
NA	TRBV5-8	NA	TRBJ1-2	TGTGCCAGCAGCTTGGCGTATAGTGGCTACACCTTC	CASSLAYSGYTF
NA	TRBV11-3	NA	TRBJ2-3	TGTGCCAGCAGCTTTGGCGGGGCCCAGCAAAATACGCAGTATTTT	CASSFGGAQQNTQYF
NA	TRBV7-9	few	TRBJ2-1	TGTGCCAGCAGCTTAGCGGGCCCGCACAATGAGCAGTTCTTC	CASSLAGPHNEQFF
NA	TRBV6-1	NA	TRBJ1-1	TGTGCCAGCAGTCCTGTTGGCGGGGGCACTGAAGCTTTCTTT	CASSPVGGGTEAFF
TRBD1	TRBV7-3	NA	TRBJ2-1	TGTGCCAGCAGCTCCGGACAGGGGGCCTGGGAGCAGTTCTTC	CASSSGQGAWEQFF
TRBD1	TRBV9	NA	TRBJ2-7	TGTGCCAGCAGCATGGGGGGGACAGGGGTCCACGAGCAGTACTTC	CASSMGGTGVHEQYF
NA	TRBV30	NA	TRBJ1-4	TGTGCCTGCTATGCAACTAATGAAAAACTGTTTTTT	CACYATNEKLFF
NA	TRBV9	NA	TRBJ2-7	TGTGCCAGCAGCGTAGACTCGGGGGCCTACGAGCAGTACTTC	CASSVDSGAYEQYF
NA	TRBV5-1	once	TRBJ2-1	TGCGCCAGCAGCTTGGCCAGGACCGACAGTTACAATGAGCAGTTCTTC	CASSLARTDSYNEQFF
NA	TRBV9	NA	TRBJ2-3	TGTGCCAGCGGGGAGGGGGGGAGGGCCGCAGATACGCAGTATTTT	CASGEGGRAADTQYF
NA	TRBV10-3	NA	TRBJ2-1	TGTGCCATCAGCATCTCCGGGACGGAGGGACGTGAGCAGTTCTTC	CAISISGTEGREQFF